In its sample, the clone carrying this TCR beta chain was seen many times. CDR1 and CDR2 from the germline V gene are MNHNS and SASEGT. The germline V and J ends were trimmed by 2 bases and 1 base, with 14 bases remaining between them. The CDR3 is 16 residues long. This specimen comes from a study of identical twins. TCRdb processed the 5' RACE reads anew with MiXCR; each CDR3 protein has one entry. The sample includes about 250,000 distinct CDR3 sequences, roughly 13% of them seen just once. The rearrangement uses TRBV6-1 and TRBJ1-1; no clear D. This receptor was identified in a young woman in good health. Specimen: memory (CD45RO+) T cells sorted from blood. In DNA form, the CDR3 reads TGTGCCAGCAGTGAATTGAGGCAAAGATCGAACACTGAAGCTTTCTTT. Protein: CASSELRQRSNTEAFF.